A selection of T cell receptor beta chains follows, all from one sample in a study of beta chain features in type 1 diabetes. The repertoire was sequenced with immunoSEQ multiplex PCR; TCRdb's copy has only in-frame clones and lacks some. There are 250,000 to 300,000 clones in the sample; around 24% occur only once, and around 0.012% lies in the top ten. Sequencing was performed on naive CD4+ T cells from blood. The source is a young woman with type 1 diabetes. Each CDR3 is given with its conserved first and last residue. A D gene is named only where the DNA matches it firmly. Clone size is stated in some rows and not others, as once, few, many or a class when expanded.

J gene	clone size	V gene	D gene	CDR3 protein	CDR3 DNA
TRBJ1-2	few	TRBV6-1	-	CASSEVGYTF	TGTGCCAGCAGTGAAGTAGGCTACACCTTC
TRBJ2-5	-	TRBV30	-	CAWSVRGTSGTQYF	TGTGCCTGGAGTGTACGTGGTACCTCCGGGACCCAGTACTTC
TRBJ2-1	-	TRBV10-3	TRBD1	CAIKGTGEVNEQFF	TGTGCCATCAAAGGGACAGGGGAGGTGAATGAGCAGTTCTTC
TRBJ1-2	-	TRBV7-9	-	CASSLEARSYGYTF	TGTGCCAGCAGCTTAGAGGCGCGGAGTTATGGCTACACCTTC
TRBJ1-1	-	TRBV30	-	CAWSNGNTEAFF	TGTGCCTGGAGCAACGGGAACACTGAAGCTTTCTTT
TRBJ2-1	-	TRBV15	TRBD2	CATSRVRESYNEQFF	TGTGCCACCAGCAGAGTGCGGGAGTCCTACAATGAGCAGTTCTTC
TRBJ2-1	-	TRBV4-1	TRBD2	CASSPLAGPSYNEQFF	TGCGCCAGCAGCCCACTAGCGGGACCCTCCTACAATGAGCAGTTCTTC
TRBJ2-3	few	TRBV23-1	-	CASWRPSEIDTQYF	TGCGCCAGCTGGAGGCCAAGCGAGATAGATACGCAGTATTTT
TRBJ1-2	-	TRBV29-1	-	CSVSDNYGYTF	TGCAGCGTCAGTGATAACTATGGCTACACCTTC
TRBJ1-5	-	TRBV29-1	-	CSVGSFAGQPQHF	TGCAGCGTTGGGAGTTTCGCGGGGCAGCCCCAGCATTTT
TRBJ2-1	-	TRBV27	-	CASTVGSAYNEQFF	TGTGCCAGCACAGTCGGGTCTGCCTACAATGAGCAGTTCTTC
TRBJ2-2	-	TRBV10-3	-	CAISEARGTGELFF	TGTGCCATCAGTGAGGCCCGGGGCACCGGGGAGCTGTTTTTT
TRBJ1-2	-	TRBV7-9	-	CASSLASREAGYTF	TGTGCCAGCAGCTTAGCGTCCAGGGAAGCCGGCTACACCTTC
TRBJ2-3	-	TRBV30	-	CAWSPGTDTQYF	TGTGCCTGGAGTCCAGGGACAGATACGCAGTATTTT
TRBJ2-7	-	TRBV30	-	CAWSVGAATYEQYF	TGTGCCTGGAGTGTAGGGGCCGCAACCTACGAGCAGTACTTC
TRBJ2-1	-	TRBV7-6	TRBD2	CASSLGTSGTNEQFF	TGTGCCAGCAGCTTAGGGACTAGCGGGACTAATGAGCAGTTCTTC
TRBJ2-5	-	TRBV11-3	-	CASSLGRQRLETQYF	TGTGCCAGCAGCTTGGGCCGACAGAGGTTAGAGACCCAGTACTTC
TRBJ2-1	-	TRBV7-3	TRBD2	CASSPASGRAGYNEQFF	TGTGCCAGCAGCCCCGCTAGCGGGAGGGCCGGGTACAATGAGCAGTTCTTC
TRBJ1-2	-	TRBV27	-	CASSPPSGGYTF	TGTGCCAGCAGTCCGCCGTCAGGGGGCTACACCTTC
TRBJ2-7	few	TRBV19	-	CASSTRRSSYEQYF	TGTGCCAGTAGTACCCGACGGAGCTCCTACGAGCAGTACTTC
TRBJ2-1	few	TRBV5-4	TRBD2	CASSLGLAGRNEQFF	TGTGCCAGCAGCTTGGGACTAGCGGGCCGCAATGAGCAGTTCTTC
TRBJ2-3	few	TRBV15	-	CATSRVEKGTDTQYF	TGTGCCACCAGCAGAGTGGAGAAAGGCACAGATACGCAGTATTTT
TRBJ2-2	-	TRBV19	-	CASRRDYTGELFF	TGTGCCAGTAGGAGGGACTACACCGGGGAGCTGTTTTTT
TRBJ2-1	few	TRBV20-1	-	CSAIANEQFF	TGCAGTGCTATAGCCAATGAGCAGTTCTTC
TRBJ2-2	few	TRBV29-1	TRBD1	CSVNKLDREVTGELFF	TGCAGCGTGAATAAACTGGACAGGGAAGTCACCGGGGAGCTGTTTTTT
TRBJ2-1	few	TRBV11-3	-	CASSLGFLGNEQFF	TGTGCCAGCAGCTTAGGGTTTCTAGGCAATGAGCAGTTCTTC
TRBJ2-6	-	TRBV29-1	-	CSVVFSGANVLTF	TGCAGCGTTGTCTTCTCTGGGGCCAACGTCCTGACTTTC
TRBJ1-1	few	TRBV25-1	-	CASSEYNEAPEAFF	TGTGCCAGCAGTGAATATAACGAGGCACCTGAAGCTTTCTTT
TRBJ2-7	few	TRBV2	-	CASRMAGLSYEQYF	TGTGCCAGCAGGATGGCAGGGCTCTCCTACGAGCAGTACTTC
TRBJ2-7	-	TRBV9	-	CASSHGQSSYEQYF	TGTGCCAGCAGCCATGGACAGAGTTCCTACGAGCAGTACTTC
TRBJ2-3	-	TRBV6-5	TRBD2	CATRTSGADTQYF	TGTGCCACCAGGACTAGCGGCGCAGATACGCAGTATTTT
TRBJ2-1	-	TRBV18	TRBD2	CASSPRTSGSDNEQFF	TGTGCCAGCTCACCGAGGACTAGCGGGAGTGACAATGAGCAGTTCTTC
TRBJ1-5	-	TRBV2	-	CASMRSSNQPQHF	TGTGCCAGCATGAGGAGTAGCAATCAGCCCCAGCATTTT
TRBJ1-5	-	TRBV28	-	CASSSLYSNQPQHF	TGTGCCAGCAGTTCTCTTTATAGCAATCAGCCCCAGCATTTT
TRBJ2-5	-	TRBV9	-	CASSEGHHQETQYF	TGTGCCAGCAGCGAGGGACACCACCAAGAGACCCAGTACTTC
TRBJ2-7	few	TRBV6-6	-	CASSSTEQYF	TGTGCCAGCAGCTCTACCGAGCAGTACTTC
TRBJ2-7	few	TRBV28	-	CASSLWTASSYEQYF	TGTGCCAGCAGTTTATGGACAGCAAGCTCCTACGAGCAGTACTTC
TRBJ2-7	-	TRBV11-2	-	CASSSVQGFAYEQYF	TGTGCCAGCAGCTCCGTACAGGGTTTCGCTTACGAGCAGTACTTC
TRBJ2-7	-	TRBV29-1	-	CSVAKDSQAYEQYF	TGCAGCGTTGCGAAGGACTCCCAAGCCTACGAGCAGTACTTC
TRBJ2-3	few	TRBV5-1	TRBD2	CASSQTSGIGTDTQYF	TGCGCCAGCAGCCAGACTAGCGGGATCGGCACAGATACGCAGTATTTT
TRBJ2-6	-	TRBV5-1	TRBD1	CASSSHRGFTISGANVLTF	TGCGCCAGCAGCTCCCACAGGGGTTTTACAATCTCTGGGGCCAACGTCCTGACTTTC
TRBJ2-3	few	TRBV5-4	TRBD2	CASSLAGGADTQYF	TGTGCCAGCAGTTTAGCGGGAGGGGCAGATACGCAGTATTTT
TRBJ2-7	-	TRBV30	-	CAAGRSYEQYF	TGTGCCGCGGGACGATCCTACGAGCAGTACTTC
TRBJ1-1	-	TRBV10-3	-	CAISEGHQNTEAFF	TGTGCCATCAGTGAAGGACACCAGAACACTGAAGCTTTCTTT
TRBJ2-1	few	TRBV2	-	CASSSTGNGFF	TGTGCCAGCAGTTCCACAGGGAATGGGTTCTTC
TRBJ1-5	-	TRBV19	-	CASSRDSGQPQHF	TGTGCCAGTAGTCGGGACTCGGGTCAGCCCCAGCATTTT
TRBJ2-5	-	TRBV7-9	-	CASSRPPVQLQETQYF	TGTGCCAGCAGCCGACCCCCGGTACAGCTACAAGAGACCCAGTACTTC
TRBJ1-1	-	TRBV4-1	TRBD1	CASSQTGTVSYTEAFF	TGCGCCAGCAGCCAAACCGGGACAGTTTCATACACTGAAGCTTTCTTT
TRBJ2-4	-	TRBV2	-	CASSSDRSWGPQYF	TGTGCCAGCAGCTCCGACAGGAGCTGGGGGCCTCAGTACTTC
TRBJ2-1	-	TRBV5-4	-	CASSLVLAEYNEQFF	TGTGCCAGCAGCTTGGTCCTAGCAGAATACAATGAGCAGTTCTTC
TRBJ2-7	few	TRBV4-1	TRBD2	CASSQGIAGVPYEQYF	TGCGCCAGCAGCCAAGGGATAGCGGGAGTTCCCTACGAGCAGTACTTC
TRBJ2-7	once	TRBV4-1	-	CASSQEVTTEQYF	TGCGCCAGCAGCCAAGAGGTAACAACCGAGCAGTACTTC
TRBJ2-1	few	TRBV9	TRBD2	CASSVGTSGHPYNEQFF	TGTGCCAGCAGCGTAGGGACTAGCGGGCACCCCTACAATGAGCAGTTCTTC